This TCR beta chain was obtained from a study of T-cell memory formation after mild COVID-19. Amplification by 5'RACE using constant-segment primers produced TCR alpha and TCR beta cDNA libraries that carried sample barcodes and UMIs. Each CDR3 protein gets one entry after TCRdb re-called the 5' RACE reads with MiXCR. The sample yields around 300,000 distinct CDR3 sequences, approximately 7.6% seen once. Study-wide results and caveats: Contracting clones from day 15 to 85 showed balanced CD4/CD8; later expanders favored CD4+. Contracting clones localized mainly to CM and EM when CD4+ and mainly to EMRA when CD8+. Whether day 37 second-wave clones are SARS-CoV-2-specific was not confirmed.

This clonotype was detected many times. Its antigen is unknown. The germline V gene encodes CDR1 SGHTA and CDR2 FQGNSA. The CDR3 spans 15 residues. With 5 bases removed from V and 0 bases from J, the gap between germline ends came to 12 bases. The sequence was obtained from a man aged 18 to 30 who had mild COVID-19 (a few samples of this study predate the infection). Cell type and time point are not known. The rearrangement joins TRBV7-2 to TRBJ2-3; D not certain. What was sequenced was PBMCs or a T cell subset sorted from them (not recorded which). The CDR3 sequence is CASSTRLVSTDTQYF. The CDR3 DNA reads as TGTGCCAGCAGCACCAGACTCGTTAGCACAGATACGCAGTATTTT.